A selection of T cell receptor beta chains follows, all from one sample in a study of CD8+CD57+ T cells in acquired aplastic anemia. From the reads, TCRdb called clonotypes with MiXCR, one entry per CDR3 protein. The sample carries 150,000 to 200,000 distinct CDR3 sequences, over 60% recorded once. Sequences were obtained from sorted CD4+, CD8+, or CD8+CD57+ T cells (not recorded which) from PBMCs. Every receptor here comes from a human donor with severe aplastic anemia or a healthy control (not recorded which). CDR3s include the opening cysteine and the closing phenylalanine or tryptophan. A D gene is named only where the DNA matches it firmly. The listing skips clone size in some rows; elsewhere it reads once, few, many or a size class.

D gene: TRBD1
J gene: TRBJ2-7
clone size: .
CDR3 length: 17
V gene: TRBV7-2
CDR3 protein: CASSSSGGQDRAYEQYF
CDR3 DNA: TGTGCCAGCAGCTCCTCTGGTGGGCAAGACAGGGCGTACGAGCAGTACTTC

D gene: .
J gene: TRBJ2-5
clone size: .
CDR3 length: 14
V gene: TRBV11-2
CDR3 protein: CASSSPSGGETQYF
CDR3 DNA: TGTGCCAGCAGCTCACCCAGCGGAGGAGAGACCCAGTACTTC

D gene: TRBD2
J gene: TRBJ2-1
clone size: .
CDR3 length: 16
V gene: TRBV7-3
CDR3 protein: CASSLTIREDNNEQFF
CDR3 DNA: TGTGCCAGCAGCTTAACGATACGGGAGGACAACAATGAGCAGTTCTTC

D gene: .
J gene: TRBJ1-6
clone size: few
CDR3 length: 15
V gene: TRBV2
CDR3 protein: CASSEGWVESSPLHF
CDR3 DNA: TGTGCCAGCAGTGAAGGTTGGGTGGAAAGTTCACCCCTCCACTTT

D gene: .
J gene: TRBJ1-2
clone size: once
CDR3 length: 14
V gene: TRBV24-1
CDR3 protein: CATSGSGINYGYTF
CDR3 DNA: TGTGCCACCAGTGGGAGCGGAATTAACTATGGCTACACCTTC

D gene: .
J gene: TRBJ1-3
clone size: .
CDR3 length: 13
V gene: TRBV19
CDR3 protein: CASSVSDGNTIYF
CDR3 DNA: TGTGCCAGTAGTGTCAGTGACGGAAACACCATATATTTT

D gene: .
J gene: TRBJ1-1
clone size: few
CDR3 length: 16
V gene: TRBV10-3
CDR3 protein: CAISESGGDMNTEAFF
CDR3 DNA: TGTGCCATCAGTGAGTCGGGGGGCGACATGAACACTGAAGCTTTCTTT

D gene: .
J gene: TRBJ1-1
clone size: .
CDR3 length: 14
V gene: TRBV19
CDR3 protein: CASSIAGVNTEASF
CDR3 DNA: TGTGCCAGTAGTATAGCTGGGGTCAACACTGAAGCTTCCTTT

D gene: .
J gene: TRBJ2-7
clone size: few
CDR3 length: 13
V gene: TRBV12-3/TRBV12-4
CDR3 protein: CASSSPQGGEQYF
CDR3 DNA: TGTGCCAGCAGTTCCCCCCAGGGCGGCGAGCAGTACTTC

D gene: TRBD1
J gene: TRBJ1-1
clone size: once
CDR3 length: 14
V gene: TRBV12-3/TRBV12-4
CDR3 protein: CASSATGQSAEAFF
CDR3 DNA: TGTGCCAGCAGTGCTACGGGACAGTCCGCTGAAGCTTTCTTT

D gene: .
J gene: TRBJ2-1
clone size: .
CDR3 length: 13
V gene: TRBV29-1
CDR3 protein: CSVPGDSYNEQFF
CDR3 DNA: TGCAGCGTTCCAGGCGACTCCTACAATGAGCAGTTCTTC

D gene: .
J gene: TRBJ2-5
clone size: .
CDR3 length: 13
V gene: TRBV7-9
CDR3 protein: CASSTGLGETQYF
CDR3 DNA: TGTGCCAGCAGCACAGGGCTAGGGGAGACCCAGTACTTC

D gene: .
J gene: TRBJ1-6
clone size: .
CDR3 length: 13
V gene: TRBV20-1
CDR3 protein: CSAPKGYNSPLHF
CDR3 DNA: TGCAGTGCTCCCAAGGGCTATAATTCACCCCTCCACTTT

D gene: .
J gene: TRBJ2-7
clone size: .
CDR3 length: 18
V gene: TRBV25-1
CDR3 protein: CASSIYLCSVGTGVEQYF
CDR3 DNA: .

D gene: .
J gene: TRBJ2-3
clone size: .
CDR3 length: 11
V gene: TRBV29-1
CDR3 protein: CSAHRVDTQYF
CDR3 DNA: TGCAGCGCCCATCGCGTAGATACGCAGTATTTT

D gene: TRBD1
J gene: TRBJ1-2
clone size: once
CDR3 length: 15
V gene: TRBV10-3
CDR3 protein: CAISEGQGIDNGYTF
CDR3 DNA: TGTGCCATCAGTGAGGGACAGGGAATTGATAATGGCTACACCTTC

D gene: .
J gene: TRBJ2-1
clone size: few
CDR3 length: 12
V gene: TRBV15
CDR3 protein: CATSRPSRDRFF
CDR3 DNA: TGTGCCACCAGCAGACCGTCCCGGGACCGGTTCTTC

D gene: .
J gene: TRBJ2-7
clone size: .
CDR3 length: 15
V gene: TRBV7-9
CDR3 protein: CASSPSGVGGYGQYF
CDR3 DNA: TGTGCCAGCAGCCCAAGTGGGGTTGGAGGGTACGGGCAGTACTTC

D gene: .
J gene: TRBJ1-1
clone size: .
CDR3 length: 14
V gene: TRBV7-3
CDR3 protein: CASSPGYRNTEAFF
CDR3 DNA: TGTGCCAGCAGCCCAGGGTACCGAAACACTGAAGCTTTCTTT

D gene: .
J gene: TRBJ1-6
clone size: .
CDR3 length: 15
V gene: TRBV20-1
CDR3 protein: CSARDGSSYNSPLHF
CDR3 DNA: TGCAGTGCTAGGGACGGCAGCTCCTATAATTCACCCCTCCACTTT

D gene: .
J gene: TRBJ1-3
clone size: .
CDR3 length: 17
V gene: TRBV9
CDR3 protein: CASSSPRQDRSGNTIYF
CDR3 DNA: TGTGCCAGCAGCTCTCCCAGACAGGACCGCTCTGGAAACACCATATATTTT

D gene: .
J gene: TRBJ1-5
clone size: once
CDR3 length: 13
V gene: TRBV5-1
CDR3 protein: CASRGEGNQPQHF
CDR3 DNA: TGCGCCAGCAGAGGCGAGGGGAATCAGCCCCAGCATTTT

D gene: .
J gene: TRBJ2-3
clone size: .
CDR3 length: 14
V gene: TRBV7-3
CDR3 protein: CASRSQGRADTQYF
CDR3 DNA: TGTGCCAGCAGGTCACAGGGGAGGGCAGATACGCAGTATTTT

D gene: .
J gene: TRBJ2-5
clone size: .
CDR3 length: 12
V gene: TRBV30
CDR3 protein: CAWSSREETQYF
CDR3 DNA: TGTGCCTGGAGTTCCCGGGAAGAGACCCAGTACTTC

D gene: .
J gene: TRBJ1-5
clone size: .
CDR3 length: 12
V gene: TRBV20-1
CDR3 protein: CSARDANQPQHF
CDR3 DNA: TGCAGTGCTAGAGACGCTAATCAGCCCCAGCATTTT

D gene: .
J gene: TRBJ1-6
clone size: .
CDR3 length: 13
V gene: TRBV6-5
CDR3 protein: CASSYSGDSPLHF
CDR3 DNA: TGTGCCAGCAGTTACTCGGGGGATTCACCCCTCCACTTT

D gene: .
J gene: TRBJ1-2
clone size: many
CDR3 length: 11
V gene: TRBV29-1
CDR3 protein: CTGRGVDGYTF
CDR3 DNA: TGCACCGGTCGAGGGGTAGATGGCTACACCTTC

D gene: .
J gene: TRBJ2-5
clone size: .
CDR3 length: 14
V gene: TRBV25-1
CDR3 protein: CASSDPGTEETQYF
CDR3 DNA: TGTGCCAGCAGTGATCCGGGGACGGAAGAGACCCAGTACTTC

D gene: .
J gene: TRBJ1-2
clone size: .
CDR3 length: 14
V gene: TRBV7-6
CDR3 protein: CASSLHGGSHGYTF
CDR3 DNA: TGTGCCAGCAGCTTACACGGGGGTAGTCATGGCTACACCTTC

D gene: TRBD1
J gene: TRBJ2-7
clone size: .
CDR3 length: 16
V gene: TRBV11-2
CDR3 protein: CASSLEPGQGPYEQYF
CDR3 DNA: TGTGCCAGCAGCTTAGAGCCGGGACAGGGACCCTACGAGCAGTACTTC

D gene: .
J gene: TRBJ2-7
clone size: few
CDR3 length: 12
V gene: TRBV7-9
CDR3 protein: CASNNPPGPEYF
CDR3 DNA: TGTGCCAGCAACAATCCCCCGGGACCTGAGTACTTC

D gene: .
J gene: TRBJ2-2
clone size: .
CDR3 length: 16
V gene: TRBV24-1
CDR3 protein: CATSDLGSGGAGELFF
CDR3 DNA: TGTGCCACCAGTGATTTGGGTTCAGGGGGGGCCGGGGAGCTGTTTTTT

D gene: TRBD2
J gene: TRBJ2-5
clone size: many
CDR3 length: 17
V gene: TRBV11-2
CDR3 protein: CASSSSVGLAGVETQYF
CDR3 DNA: TGTGCCAGCAGCTCTAGCGTCGGACTAGCGGGGGTAGAGACCCAGTACTTC

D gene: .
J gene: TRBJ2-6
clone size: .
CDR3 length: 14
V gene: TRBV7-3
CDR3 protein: CASSPAGGANVLTF
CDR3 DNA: TGTGCCAGCAGCCCGGCGGGCGGGGCCAACGTCCTGACTTTC

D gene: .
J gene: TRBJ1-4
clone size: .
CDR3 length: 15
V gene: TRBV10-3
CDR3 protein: CAISDGGGRDEKLFF
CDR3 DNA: TGTGCCATCAGTGATGGCGGGGGGAGAGATGAAAAACTGTTTTTT

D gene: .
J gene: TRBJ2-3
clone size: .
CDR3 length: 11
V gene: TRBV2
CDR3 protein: CASSETDTQYF
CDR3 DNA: TGTGCCAGCAGTGAAACAGATACGCAGTATTTT

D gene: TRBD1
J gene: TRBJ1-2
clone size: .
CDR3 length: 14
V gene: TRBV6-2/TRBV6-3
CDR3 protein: CASTWDSPHYGYTF
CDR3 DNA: TGTGCCAGCACCTGGGACAGCCCGCACTATGGCTACACCTTC

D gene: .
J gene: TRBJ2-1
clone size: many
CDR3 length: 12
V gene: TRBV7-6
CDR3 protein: CASSQGWGEQFF
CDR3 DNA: TGTGCCAGCAGCCAGGGATGGGGTGAGCAGTTCTTC

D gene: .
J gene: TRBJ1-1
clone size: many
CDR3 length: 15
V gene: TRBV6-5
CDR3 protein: CASSLQGLGYTEAFF
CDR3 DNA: TGTGCCAGCAGTCTACAGGGTCTGGGCTACACTGAAGCTTTCTTT

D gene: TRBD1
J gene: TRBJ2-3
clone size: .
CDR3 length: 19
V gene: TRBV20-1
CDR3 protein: CSARARPPNMDRATDTQYF
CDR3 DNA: TGCAGTGCTAGAGCCCGACCCCCAAACATGGACAGGGCAACAGATACGCAGTATTTT

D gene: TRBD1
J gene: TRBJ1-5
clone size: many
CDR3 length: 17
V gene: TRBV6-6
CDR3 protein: CASSPGTDANSNQPQHF
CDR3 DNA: TGTGCCAGCAGTCCTGGGACAGACGCTAATAGCAATCAGCCCCAGCATTTT

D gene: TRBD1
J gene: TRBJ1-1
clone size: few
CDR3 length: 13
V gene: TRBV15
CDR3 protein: CATSDRAPAVAFF
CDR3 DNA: TGTGCCACCAGCGACAGGGCCCCCGCTGTAGCTTTCTTT

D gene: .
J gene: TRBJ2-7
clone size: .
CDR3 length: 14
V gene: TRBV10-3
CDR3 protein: CAISGTQSSYEQYF
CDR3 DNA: TGTGCCATCAGTGGGACGCAGAGCTCCTACGAGCAGTACTTC

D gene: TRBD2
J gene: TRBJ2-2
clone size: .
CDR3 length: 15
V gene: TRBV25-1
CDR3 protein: CASAPTSGITGELFF
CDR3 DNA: TGTGCCAGCGCACCAACTAGCGGGATCACCGGGGAGCTGTTTTTT

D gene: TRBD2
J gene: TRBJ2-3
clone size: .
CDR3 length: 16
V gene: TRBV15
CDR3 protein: CATSGGLADYTDTQYF
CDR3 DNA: TGTGCCACCAGTGGGGGACTAGCGGATTACACAGATACGCAGTATTTT

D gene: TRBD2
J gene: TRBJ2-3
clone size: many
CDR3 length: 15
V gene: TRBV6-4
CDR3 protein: CASSDGGGDTDTQYF
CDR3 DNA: TGTGCCAGCAGTGACGGCGGGGGGGATACAGATACGCAGTATTTT

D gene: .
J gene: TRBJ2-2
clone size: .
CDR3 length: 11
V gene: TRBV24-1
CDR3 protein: CATSDRTGLFF
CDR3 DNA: TGTGCCACCAGTGATCGTACAGGGCTGTTTTTT

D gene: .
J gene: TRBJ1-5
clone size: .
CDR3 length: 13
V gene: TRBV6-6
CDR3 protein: CASSYVNNQPQHF
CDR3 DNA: TGTGCCAGCAGTTACGTCAACAATCAGCCCCAGCATTTT

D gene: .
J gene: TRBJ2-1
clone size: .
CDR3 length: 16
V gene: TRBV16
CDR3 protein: CASSPTGTPVYNEQFF
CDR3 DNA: TGTGCCAGCAGCCCTACGGGGACTCCTGTGTACAATGAGCAGTTCTTC

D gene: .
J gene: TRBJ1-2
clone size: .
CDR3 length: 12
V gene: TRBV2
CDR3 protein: CASRTANYGYTF
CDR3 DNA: TGTGCCAGCAGGACAGCAAACTATGGCTACACCTTC

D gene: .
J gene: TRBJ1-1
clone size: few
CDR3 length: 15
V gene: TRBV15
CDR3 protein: CATSIEEGSRDEAFF
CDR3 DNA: TGTGCCACCAGCATTGAAGAAGGGTCGAGGGATGAAGCTTTCTTT

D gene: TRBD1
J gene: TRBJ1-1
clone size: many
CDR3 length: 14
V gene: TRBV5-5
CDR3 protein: CASSWTGANTEAFF
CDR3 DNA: TGTGCCAGCAGCTGGACAGGGGCCAACACTGAAGCTTTCTTT